This T cell receptor (beta chain) was sequenced in a study of T cell repertoires in cytomegalovirus infection. Looking at the study overall: In public TCR beta signatures, there were indications of both CMV infection and matching HLA type. Findings of the study overall: Carriage of CMV together with the relevant HLA was identifiable through cumulative public TCR beta family frequency.

This clonotype was counted only a few times. Its specificity is not known. Germline assignment: CDR1 SNHLY and CDR2 FYNNEI. Trimming removed 3 bases from V and 3 bases from J; junction bases left unmatched: 3. This CDR3 has 15 amino acids. MiXCR was run by TCRdb on the reads, yielding one entry per CDR3 protein. The sample holds 900,000 to 950,000 distinct CDR3 sequences, around 32% seen once. Specimen: cultured CD8+ T cells from PBMCs, collected from culture after CMV antigen stimulation. The clonotype originates from a human donor in good health (CMV status not recorded). Some clones in this sample may be carry-over from other donors' samples. The rearrangement joins TRBV2 to TRBJ2-1; TRBD2 aligns across 9 bases. The CDR3 loop is CASSESGGNYNEQFF. The DNA for the CDR3 is TGTGCCAGCAGTGAGAGCGGGGGGAACTACAATGAGCAGTTCTTC.